The 25 T cell receptor beta chains in this list originate from one sample, sequenced in a study of T-cell reconstitution after alpha-beta-depleted transplantation in children. It was with unique molecular identifiers that the TCRbeta library was prepared. MiXCR was run by TCRdb on the PCR reads, yielding one entry per CDR3 protein. The sample carries hundreds of thousands of distinct CDR3 sequences, roughly 15% recorded once. Sample: PBMCs, mostly from graft donor cells, taken 360 days after TCRalphabeta/CD19-depleted stem cell transplant. The receptors come from a male patient between 2 and 15 years old who had a stem cell transplant for acute lymphoblastic leukemia, so the T cells may come from the graft donor.

The V call is TRBV20-1, the J call TRBJ2-1, with TRBD1 matching over 9 bases. Per germline, CDR1 DFQATT and CDR2 SNEGSKA (reference sequence). The CDR3 runs to 14 residues. The CDR3 DNA sequence: TGCACCTTAGATCGACAGGGGGGCTACAATGAGCAGTTCTTC. It encodes CTLDRQGGYNEQFF.

The V call is TRBV29-1, the J call TRBJ2-2; D gene uncertain. Deletions cut 7 bases from V and 2 bases from J, with 5 bases between. Germline assignment: CDR1 SQVTM and CDR2 ANQGSEA. There are 11 residues in the CDR3. The CDR3 nucleotides are TGCAGCGGCGGTAACACCGGGGAGCTGTTTTTT. Amino acids: CSGGNTGELFF.

This clonotype showed up just once. This chain joins TRBV12-3 or TRBV12-4 and TRBJ2-1; 8 bases match TRBD2. This CDR3 spans 17 amino acids. V trimming: 2 bases; J trimming: 1 base; junction bases outside the gene matches: 7. This CDR3 is CASSLYWSGSSYNEQFF. In DNA, the CDR3 is TGTGCCAGCAGTTTATATTGGAGCGGGAGTTCCTACAATGAGCAGTTCTTC.

This clonotype was seen only a few times. The gene calls are TRBV29-1 and TRBJ2-3; D is undetermined. The CDR3 is 14 amino acids. V lost 3 bases, J lost 1 base, and 11 bases lay in between. The V gene's germline CDR1 is SQVTM and CDR2 ANQGSEA. The chain's CDR3 is CSVDGPGGTDTQYF. DNA of the CDR3: TGCAGCGTTGATGGACCCGGCGGCACAGATACGCAGTATTTT.

V is TRBV10-3 and J is TRBJ2-7; D is unclear. Germline CDR1 is ENHRY and CDR2 is SYGVKD. CDR3 length equals 12 residues. Trimming took 4 bases from V and 5 from J, leaving 9 bases between them. The CDR3 spells CAISVWGNEQYF. Here the CDR3 DNA reads TGTGCCATCAGTGTGTGGGGAAACGAGCAGTACTTC.

The rearrangement joins TRBV29-1 to TRBJ2-4; 9 nucleotides agree with TRBD1. Germline V gives CDR1 SQVTM, CDR2 ANQGSEA. Germline trimming cut 4 bases from V and 5 bases from J; bases unmatched to any gene: 6. The CDR3 sequence is 14 residues long. CDR3 in amino acids: CSVAPWTGENIQYF. In DNA form, the CDR3 reads TGCAGCGTTGCCCCATGGACAGGGGAAAACATTCAGTACTTC.

The J gene is TRBJ2-1, the V gene TRBV20-1; perhaps TRBD2 as D (6 bases). The germline V gene has CDR1 DFQATT and CDR2 SNEGSKA (reference sequence). The CDR3 spans 18 residues. Trimming removed 0 bases at V and 1 base at J, with 19 bases between. The CDR3 DNA follows: TGCAGTGCTAGAGATCTTGGCGGGCTAGCGAGGTCCTACAATGAGCAGTTCTTC. Protein product: CSARDLGGLARSYNEQFF.

This clonotype was counted only a few times. The V gene is TRBV10-1, the J gene TRBJ2-6, with D maybe TRBD2 (5 bases). Per germline, CDR1 WNHNN and CDR2 SYGVQD (reference sequence). The ends were cut back, 3 bases at V and 3 bases at J, with 24 bases in the middle. The CDR3 contains 20 residues. This CDR3 is CASSEEGLEEPRGGANVLTF. The DNA of the CDR3 is TGCGCCAGCAGTGAAGAAGGGCTGGAGGAGCCAAGAGGTGGGGCCAACGTCCTGACTTTC.

The J gene is TRBJ2-3, the V gene TRBV24-1; TRBD2 matches at 10 bases. Trimming at V came to 4 bases and at J to 6 bases, leaving 3 bases not matched to a gene. CDR1 and CDR2 (germline): KGHDR, SFDVKD. The CDR3 sequence is 14 residues long. The CDR3 region is CATSDQGLADTQYF. The CDR3 bases are TGTGCCACCAGTGACCAGGGACTAGCGGATACGCAGTATTTT.

The V call is TRBV6-1, the J call TRBJ1-5; D remains ambiguous. This CDR3 is built from 13 residues. Germline V CDR1 and CDR2: MNHNS, SASEGT. Trimming shortened V by 0 bases and J by 4 bases, and 4 bases separated the two germline ends. The CDR3 region is CASSEARNQPQHF. The CDR3 nucleotides read TGTGCCAGCAGTGAAGCGCGGAATCAGCCCCAGCATTTT.

This clonotype was counted ten times or more. The chain couples TRBV27 to TRBJ2-3; D unclear. V lost 3 bases to trimming and J lost 1 base, with 8 bases between them. This CDR3 is 14 amino acids long. Germline-derived CDR1 and CDR2 are MNHEY and SMNVEV (reference sequence). The CDR3 region has the DNA TGTGCCAGCAGTTTGAACACAGGCACAGATACGCAGTATTTT. It translates to CASSLNTGTDTQYF.

The J gene is TRBJ2-5, the V gene TRBV28; tentative D call: TRBD2 (6 bases). V lost 3 bases to trimming and J lost 10 bases, with 21 bases between them. This CDR3 contains 15 residues. Germline assignment: CDR1 MDHEN and CDR2 SYDVKM. The CDR3, as DNA: TGTGCCAGCAGTTTCTCCCCCAGGAGGGGCAGTGACCAGTACTTC. As protein: CASSFSPRRGSDQYF.

This chain connects TRBV28 to TRBJ2-7; D not resolved. The CDR3 has 13 amino acids. V was cut by 3 bases and J by 2 bases, with 8 bases left in between. From germline, CDR1 is MDHEN and CDR2 SYDVKM. In DNA, the CDR3 is TGTGCCAGCAGTTTCAACCGCGCCTACGAGCAGTACTTC. It specifies CASSFNRAYEQYF.

The chain couples TRBV4-1 to TRBJ2-1, with D tentatively TRBD1 (5 bases). CDR1 MGHRA and CDR2 YSYEKL come from the germline V gene. Trimming removed 8 bases from V and 7 bases from J, with 12 bases in between. CDR3 length: 12 amino acids. DNA for the CDR3: TGCGCCAGCGGGGCCTGGGGAAATGAGCAGTTCTTC. Translated, it gives CASGAWGNEQFF.

This clonotype was observed a handful of times. The chain recombines TRBV3-1 with TRBJ2-7; 15 bases are shared with TRBD2. The CDR3 extends over 14 amino acids. Unmatched junction bases numbered 4, after V lost 4 bases and J lost 9 bases. Germline V gives CDR1 LGHDT, CDR2 YNNKEL (reference sequence). CDR3 protein: CASSLGLAGGPQYF. The CDR3 DNA sequence: TGTGCCAGCAGCCTTGGACTAGCGGGAGGGCCGCAGTACTTC.

The chain is built from TRBV20-1 and TRBJ2-2; 14 bases map to TRBD2. The ends lost 2 bases at V and 9 bases at J; junction bases unmatched: 8. CDR3 size: 16 residues. Germline-derived CDR1 and CDR2 are DFQATT and SNEGSKA (reference sequence). The CDR3: CSARLFGTSGRRELFF. The CDR3 nucleotides read TGCAGTGCTAGACTCTTCGGGACTAGCGGGAGAAGGGAGCTGTTTTTT.

This clonotype has a handful of counts. This chain joins TRBV11-2 and TRBJ2-7; 9 bases are a match to TRBD2. CDR3 size: 15 residues. From germline, CDR1 is SGHAT and CDR2 FQNNGV. V was clipped by 1 base and J by 3 bases; unmatched bases: 4. The CDR3 bases are TGTGCCAGCAGCTTAGGACGTAGCGGGGGCTACGAGCAGTACTTC. This encodes CASSLGRSGGYEQYF.

A few counts support this clonotype. The chain carries TRBV4-1 and TRBJ2-5; D gene uncertain. The V gene's germline CDR1 is MGHRA and CDR2 YSYEKL. The CDR3 totals 16 residues. Deletions cut 4 bases from V and 0 bases from J, with 15 bases between. DNA of the CDR3: TGCGCCAGCAGCCCTGGGCCCCGACCACACCAAGAGACCCAGTACTTC. This gives the protein CASSPGPRPHQETQYF.

This clonotype showed up just a few times. V and J are TRBV7-2 and TRBJ2-7, with 7 bases lining up with TRBD2. This CDR3 region has 14 residues. The germline CDR1 and CDR2 sequences are SGHTA and FQGNSA. V was clipped by 1 base and J by 3 bases; unmatched bases: 3. CDR3 residues: CASSLDRDYYEQYF. The DNA of the CDR3 is TGTGCCAGCAGCTTAGACCGGGACTACTACGAGCAGTACTTC.

This clonotype was found a few times. The V and J genes are TRBV20-1 and TRBJ2-2; D gene uncertain. Germline assignment: CDR1 DFQATT and CDR2 SNEGSKA (reference sequence). Trimming stripped 3 bases from V and 0 bases from J, with 8 bases between. The CDR3 is 14 residues long. This CDR3 reads CSARAKPNTGELFF. The CDR3 region has the DNA TGCAGTGCTAGGGCGAAACCGAACACCGGGGAGCTGTTTTTT.

The V gene is TRBV29-1, the J gene TRBJ2-1, with D possibly being TRBD2 (6 bases). There are 11 residues in the CDR3. Trimming took off 5 bases at V and 8 bases at J, with 10 bases between the two ends. The V gene's germline CDR1 is SQVTM and CDR2 ANQGSEA. The CDR3 spells CSVSLAHEQFF. CDR3 in DNA: TGCAGCGTTTCCCTAGCGCATGAGCAGTTCTTC.

CDR3: CASSQADEQYF. The DNA for the CDR3 is TGCGCCAGCAGCCAAGCGGACGAGCAGTACTTC. This chain joins TRBV4-1 and TRBJ2-7; no clear D. The V end lost 1 base, the J end lost 5 bases, and 3 bases lay between the germline ends. Germline-derived CDR1 and CDR2 are MGHRA and YSYEKL. This CDR3 spans 11 amino acids.

This clonotype was seen more than once but under ten times. The CDR3 coding sequence is TGCGCCAGCAGCCAAGATACAGATTACTCTGGGGCCAACGTCCTGACTTTC. It is translated as CASSQDTDYSGANVLTF. The J gene is TRBJ2-6, the V gene TRBV4-3; D remains ambiguous. This CDR3 is built from 17 residues. Germline values: CDR1 LGHNA, CDR2 YSLEER. The V end lost 0 bases, the J end lost 0 bases, and 9 bases lay between the germline ends.

The J gene is TRBJ2-2, the V gene TRBV19; 8 bases line up with TRBD1. Germline V CDR1 and CDR2: LNHDA, SQIVND (reference sequence). The CDR3 spans 14 residues. The V segment lost 7 bases and the J segment 3 bases; nucleotides outside the gene matches: 4. For the CDR3, the DNA is TGTGCCAGTAAAGGGACAGGAGACACCGGGGAGCTGTTTTTT. Translation: CASKGTGDTGELFF.

On this clonotype itself: A much bigger clone sits one base away, suggesting this may be a read error. The V and J genes are TRBV5-1 and TRBJ2-1, with TRBD2 matching over 8 bases. V shed 0 bases and J 12 bases; nucleotides not matched to a gene: 20. The germline V gene encodes CDR1 SGHRS and CDR2 YFSETQ. The CDR3 length is 18 residues. CDR3 nucleotides: TGCGCCAGCAGCTTGGGCGGGGGCGCAAGCGGGAGAACCCATGGGCAGTTCTTC. Amino acids: CASSLGGGASGRTHGQFF.